This T cell receptor beta chain was obtained from a study of cytomegalovirus exposure and HLA in healthy donors. Study results and limitations: The authors later linked a missense DCLRE1C variant to TCR beta V- and J-gene trimming. A prior analysis recorded that most TCR beta V segments were productive about 87% or about 30% of the time.

This clone was observed once. What it binds is unknown. Germline lookup yields CDR1 MNHEY and CDR2 SVGAGI. CDR3 size: 14 residues. V lost 6 bases to trimming and J lost 9 bases, with 15 bases between them. The CMV serostatus of this donor went unrecorded. 60 Vbeta and 13 Jbeta primers were used in PCR. Some clones are missing from TCRdb's copy, which holds only in-frame ones; the method was immunoSEQ multiplex PCR. The data show 160,000 or so clones, under 85% seen once. This sequence originates from a human donor in good health. V is TRBV6-5 and J is TRBJ1-6, with D perhaps matching TRBD1 (5 bases). The sequenced sample consisted of PBMCs. This CDR3 reads CASRRRTGTSPLHF. DNA of the CDR3: TGTGCCAGCAGGCGAAGAACAGGTACTTCACCCCTCCACTTT.